The clone carrying this T cell receptor beta chain has a single count. Sequencing was performed with immunoSEQ multiplex PCR; in TCRdb, only in-frame clones are kept and a portion is missing. The sample has 250,000 to 350,000 clones, roughly 88% seen once; the top ten hold around 1%. This sample was included in a study of blood T cell repertoires in COVID-19. Study overall: The origin of the acute and convalescent COVID-19 samples was the United States, Italy and Spain. From T cells, B-cell-depleted T cells, or PBMCs came the material, which was cDNA or gDNA.

Participant reports of clinical history set cohort assignment. Either two negative PCRs, clearance, or symptom resolution qualified Cohort 3 donors as recovered. The TCR was taken from a woman aged 25 to 45 who had recovered from COVID-19. Sample: PBMCs or T cells enriched from blood (not recorded which).

In DNA, the CDR3 is TGTGCCAGCAGTTACGGTTCAGGTCTAAACTATGGCTACACCTTC. It is translated as CASSYGSGLNYGYTF. The rearrangement joins TRBV6-2 or TRBV6-3 to TRBJ1-2; D uncertain. In germline, CDR1 is MNHEY, CDR2 SVGEGT. This CDR3 has 15 residues. V was cut by 2 bases and J by 2 bases, with 12 bases left in between.